This T cell receptor beta chain comes out of a study of blood T cell repertoires in COVID-19. Study background: Acute and convalescent COVID-19 specimens originated in the United States, Italy and Spain. The analysed material was cDNA or gDNA that came from T cells, B-cell-depleted T cells, or PBMCs.

A few counts support this clone. The CDR3 contains 18 residues. Trimming took 1 base from V and 0 from J, leaving 19 bases between them. Germline V gives CDR1 LGHNA, CDR2 YSLEER. Source study methods: Scientists estimated how many nucleated cells there were by amplifying reference gene primers. Profiled with immunoSEQ multiplex PCR; TCRdb holds only in-frame clones, not every one. V and J calls plus clone size are reproduced from that table; the DNA served to infer D and trimming. Among under 300,000 clones, roughly 85% were seen once, and the ten largest hold roughly 3.4%. The chain employs TRBV4-3 and TRBJ2-7, with D maybe TRBD1 (6 bases). The TCR sequence derives from a woman between 18 and 29 years old with acute or convalescent COVID-19. The source material was peripheral blood. CDR3 amino acids: CASSQGSGAGTNSYEQYF. The CDR3 DNA reads as TGCGCCAGCAGCCAAGGAAGCGGAGCAGGGACAAACTCCTACGAGCAGTACTTC.